This is a list of T cell receptor beta chains from one sample in a study of regulatory T cells in long-lasting Graves disease. One entry per CDR3 protein results from TCRdb running MiXCR on the multiplex PCR reads. The sample has 350,000 to 500,000 distinct CDR3 sequences; about 21% are singletons. Sample: peripheral blood mononuclear cells (PBMCs), taken when the disease was refractory, from a patient treated with antithyroid drugs. The receptors come from a female donor with Graves disease. CDR3s include the opening cysteine and the closing phenylalanine or tryptophan. A D gene is named only where the DNA matches it firmly. Some rows have no size entry. The others give once, few or many, or a class for an expanded clone.

TGCAGTGCTAGGGACAGGGGCGTTTATAGCAATCAGCCCCAGCATTTT CSARDRGVYSNQPQHF TRBV20-1 TRBD1 16 TRBJ1-5 many
TGTGCCAGTAGTGCACAGGGCACGGACACCGGGGAGCTGTTTTTT CASSAQGTDTGELFF TRBV19 - 15 TRBJ2-2 few
TGTGCCAGCAGTTTCAACAGGGTTTCTCCCCTCCACTTT CASSFNRVSPLHF TRBV12-3/TRBV12-4 - 13 TRBJ1-6 many
TGTGCCAGCAGCCAAATGGGGGAGCTGTTTTTT CASSQMGELFF TRBV3-1 - 11 TRBJ2-2 many
TGTGCCAGCAGCCAAGATGCAGGGGGCGCTGGGGCCAACGTCCTGACTTTC CASSQDAGGAGANVLTF TRBV14 TRBD1 17 TRBJ2-6 -
TGTGCCACCAGCAGAGGCGGTTTAGATATCGGGGAGCTGTTTTTT CATSRGGLDIGELFF TRBV15 - 15 TRBJ2-2 many
TGTGCCAGCAGCTTTTCGCCCCGGGCGGGAGTAGCCTACGAGCAGTACTTC CASSFSPRAGVAYEQYF TRBV7-8 TRBD2 17 TRBJ2-7 many
TGTGCCAAGGATGGGGGGGCAGATACGCAGTATTTT CAKDGGADTQYF TRBV30 TRBD2 12 TRBJ2-3 -
TGTGCCATCAGTGCCTCGGGACAGCAAGAGACCCAGTACTTC CAISASGQQETQYF TRBV10-3 TRBD1 14 TRBJ2-5 few
TGTGCCAGCCGCGGGGGCTATGGCTACACCTTC CASRGGYGYTF TRBV2 - 11 TRBJ1-2 many
TGCAGCGTTGCCCAAGGCCAGGGGGATGGCTACACCTTC CSVAQGQGDGYTF TRBV29-1 TRBD1 13 TRBJ1-2 many
TGCAGTGCTAGAGATACAGCGGGAGGGGACACCGGGGAGCTGTTTTTT CSARDTAGGDTGELFF TRBV20-1 TRBD2 16 TRBJ2-2 -
TGTGCCACCAGCAGAGATCGAAGTCAGAATCAGCCCCAGCATTTT CATSRDRSQNQPQHF TRBV15 - 15 TRBJ1-5 few
TGTGCCAGTAGCAGCGAGGAGGGGAAATACGAGCAGTACTTC CASSSEEGKYEQYF TRBV19 - 14 TRBJ2-7 few
TGTGCCAGCAGTCCGACCGCTCCAACCGGCAATGAGCAGTTCTTC CASSPTAPTGNEQFF TRBV27 - 15 TRBJ2-1 -
TGCGCCAGCAGCGAGGACATCCGGAACTATGGCTACACCTTC CASSEDIRNYGYTF TRBV5-1 - 14 TRBJ1-2 few
TGTGCCAGCAGTTTGACTAGCATTTCCTACGAGCAGTACTTC CASSLTSISYEQYF TRBV28 TRBD2 14 TRBJ2-7 many
TGTGCCAGCAGTTTAATACAGACGAACACTGAAGCTTTCTTT CASSLIQTNTEAFF TRBV5-4 - 14 TRBJ1-1 many
TGTGCCAGCTCTCGCTTACAGAGTAAGCCCGAGCAGTACTTC CASSRLQSKPEQYF TRBV28 - 14 TRBJ2-7 -
TGTGCCAGCAGAAAACAGGGGTTGGGCTATGGCTACACCTTC CASRKQGLGYGYTF TRBV6-1 TRBD1 14 TRBJ1-2 many
TGTGCCAGCAGTTTCAGGGGCTACGGCTACGAGCAGTACTTC CASSFRGYGYEQYF TRBV6-5 - 14 TRBJ2-7 many
TGTGCCAGCAGTCTTTATACAGGGGGCATCGATCAGCCCCAGCATTTT CASSLYTGGIDQPQHF TRBV7-8 TRBD1 16 TRBJ1-5 many
TGTGCCAGCTCATCAAAGGCCAAAACCACTGAAGCTTTCTTT CASSSKAKTTEAFF TRBV18 - 14 TRBJ1-1 -
TGTGCCAGCAGCCCTCGGACAGTATCAGATACGCAGTATTTT CASSPRTVSDTQYF TRBV7-6 - 14 TRBJ2-3 -
TGCAGTGCTAGAGAAGGCGGGAGGGTACACACCGGGGAGCTGTTTTTT CSAREGGRVHTGELFF TRBV20-1 TRBD2 16 TRBJ2-2 -
TGTGCCACCAGCAGAGAGGGACAGGGAGGCGAGACCCAGTACTTC CATSREGQGGETQYF TRBV15 TRBD1 15 TRBJ2-5 many
TGTGCCAGCAGCCCGCTATGGGGTGAAGCTTTCTTT CASSPLWGEAFF TRBV3-1 - 12 TRBJ1-1 few
TGCAGTGCTAGAGTCCAGCGGGGGTATTACGGGGAGCTGTTTTTT CSARVQRGYYGELFF TRBV20-1 TRBD2 15 TRBJ2-2 -
TGTGCCAGCAGCGTAGCGACAGGGGGCGAAGAGACCCAGTACTTC CASSVATGGEETQYF TRBV9 TRBD1 15 TRBJ2-5 many
TGTGCCAGCAACTTAGCGGGAGAGGCAGATACGCAGTATTTT CASNLAGEADTQYF TRBV12-3/TRBV12-4 TRBD2 14 TRBJ2-3 -
TGTGCCATCACTTGGGGAGACCAGCCCCAGCATTTT CAITWGDQPQHF TRBV10-3 - 12 TRBJ1-5 -
TGCGCCAGCAAGCGAGCGGGGGACACTGAAGCTTTCTTT CASKRAGDTEAFF TRBV5-1 - 13 TRBJ1-1 many
TGTGCCAGCAGCCTAAAACGCGGGTATGCATACGAGCAGTACTTC CASSLKRGYAYEQYF TRBV7-8 - 15 TRBJ2-7 many